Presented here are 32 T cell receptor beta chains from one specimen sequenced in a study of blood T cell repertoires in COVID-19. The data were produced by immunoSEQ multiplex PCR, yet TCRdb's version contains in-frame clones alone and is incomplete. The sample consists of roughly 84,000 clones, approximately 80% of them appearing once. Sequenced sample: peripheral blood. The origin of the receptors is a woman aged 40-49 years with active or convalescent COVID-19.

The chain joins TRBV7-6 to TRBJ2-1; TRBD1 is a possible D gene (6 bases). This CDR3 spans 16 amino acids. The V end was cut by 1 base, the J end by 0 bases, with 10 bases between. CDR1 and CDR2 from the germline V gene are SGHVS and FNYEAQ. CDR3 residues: CASSLGQASSYNEQFF. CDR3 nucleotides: TGTGCCAGCAGCTTAGGACAGGCGAGCTCCTACAATGAGCAGTTCTTC.

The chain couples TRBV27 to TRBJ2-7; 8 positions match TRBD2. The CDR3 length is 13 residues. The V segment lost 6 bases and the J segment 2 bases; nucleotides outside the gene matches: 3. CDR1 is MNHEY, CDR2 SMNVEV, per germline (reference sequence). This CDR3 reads CASRTGRAYEQYF. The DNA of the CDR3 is TGTGCCAGCAGGACCGGGAGGGCCTACGAGCAGTACTTC.

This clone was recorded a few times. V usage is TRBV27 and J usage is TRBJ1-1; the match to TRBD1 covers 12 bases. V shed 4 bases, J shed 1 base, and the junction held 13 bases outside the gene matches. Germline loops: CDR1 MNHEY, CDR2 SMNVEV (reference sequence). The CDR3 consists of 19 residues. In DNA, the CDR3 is TGTGCCAGCAGTTCGTATCCTTTCCGGGGACAGGGGGCGAACACTGAAGCTTTCTTT. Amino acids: CASSSYPFRGQGANTEAFF.

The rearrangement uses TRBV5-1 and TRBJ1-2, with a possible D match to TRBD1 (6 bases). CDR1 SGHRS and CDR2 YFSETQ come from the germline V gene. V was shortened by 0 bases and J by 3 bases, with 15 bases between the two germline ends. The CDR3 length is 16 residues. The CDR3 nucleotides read TGCGCCAGCAGCTTGGCGGCCGGGGACACACACTATGGCTACACCTTC. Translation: CASSLAAGDTHYGYTF.

The CDR3 region is CASQLAGGTNEQFF. The CDR3 coding sequence is TGCGCCAGCCAACTAGCGGGAGGGACCAATGAGCAGTTCTTC. The rearrangement links TRBV5-1 to TRBJ2-1; 13 nucleotides match TRBD2. The ends lost 7 bases at V and 6 bases at J; junction bases unmatched: 4. The germline V gene encodes CDR1 SGHRS and CDR2 YFSETQ. The length of the CDR3 is 14 residues.

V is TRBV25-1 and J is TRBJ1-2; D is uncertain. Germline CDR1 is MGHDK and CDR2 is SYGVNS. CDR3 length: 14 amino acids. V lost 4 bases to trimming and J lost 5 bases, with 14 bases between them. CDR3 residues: CASSGAGSLYGYTF. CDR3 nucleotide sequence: TGTGCCAGCAGTGGTGCCGGGTCCTTATATGGCTACACCTTC.

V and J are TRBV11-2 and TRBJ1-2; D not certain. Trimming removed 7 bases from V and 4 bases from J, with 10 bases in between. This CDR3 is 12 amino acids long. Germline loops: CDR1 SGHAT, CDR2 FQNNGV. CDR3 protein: CASTAIGYGYTF. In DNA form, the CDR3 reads TGTGCCAGCACCGCAATCGGCTATGGCTACACCTTC.

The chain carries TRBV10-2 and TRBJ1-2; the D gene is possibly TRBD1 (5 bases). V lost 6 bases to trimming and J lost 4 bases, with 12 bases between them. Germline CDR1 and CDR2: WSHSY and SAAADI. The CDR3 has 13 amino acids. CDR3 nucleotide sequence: TGCGCCAGCAGCGCAGACAGCTCCTATGGCTACACCTTC. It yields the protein CASSADSSYGYTF.

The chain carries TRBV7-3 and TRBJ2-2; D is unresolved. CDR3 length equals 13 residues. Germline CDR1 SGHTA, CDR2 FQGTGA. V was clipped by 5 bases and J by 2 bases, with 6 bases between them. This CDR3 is CASSPINTGELFF. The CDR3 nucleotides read TGTGCCAGCAGCCCTATAAACACCGGGGAGCTGTTTTTT.

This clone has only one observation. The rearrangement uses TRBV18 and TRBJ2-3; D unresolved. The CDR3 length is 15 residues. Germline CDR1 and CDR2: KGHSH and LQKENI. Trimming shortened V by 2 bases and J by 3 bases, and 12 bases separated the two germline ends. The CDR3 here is CASSPVPSRTDTQYF. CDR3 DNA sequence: TGTGCCAGCTCACCAGTGCCCTCCCGGACAGATACGCAGTATTTT. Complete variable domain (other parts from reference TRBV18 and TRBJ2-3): NAGVMQNPRHLVRRRGQEARLRCSPMKGHSHVYWYRQLPEEGLKFMVYLQKENIIDESGMPKERFSAEFPKEGPSILRIQQVVRGDSAAYFCASSPVPSRTDTQYFGPGTRLTVL.

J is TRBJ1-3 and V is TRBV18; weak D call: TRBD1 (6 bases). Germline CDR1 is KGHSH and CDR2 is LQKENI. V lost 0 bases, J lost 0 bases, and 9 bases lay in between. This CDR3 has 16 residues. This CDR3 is CASSPPGAYSGNTIYF. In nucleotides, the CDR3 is TGTGCCAGCTCACCACCGGGGGCCTACTCTGGAAACACCATATATTTT.

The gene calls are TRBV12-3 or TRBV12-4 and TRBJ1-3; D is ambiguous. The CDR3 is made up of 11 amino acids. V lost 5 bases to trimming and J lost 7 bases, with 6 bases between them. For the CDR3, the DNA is TGTGCCAGCAGTCCCGGTAACACCATATATTTT. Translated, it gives CASSPGNTIYF.

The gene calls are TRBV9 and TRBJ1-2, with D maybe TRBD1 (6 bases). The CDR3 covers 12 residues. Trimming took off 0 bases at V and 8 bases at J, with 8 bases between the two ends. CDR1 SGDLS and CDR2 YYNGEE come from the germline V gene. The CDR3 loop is CASSVGGGGYTF. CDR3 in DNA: TGTGCCAGCAGCGTAGGCGGGGGCGGCTACACCTTC.

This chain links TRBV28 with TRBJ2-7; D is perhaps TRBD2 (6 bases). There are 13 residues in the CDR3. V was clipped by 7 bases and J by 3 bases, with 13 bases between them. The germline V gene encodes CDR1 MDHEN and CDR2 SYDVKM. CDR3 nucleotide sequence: TGTGCCAGCACCATAGTCGGGGGCTACGAGCAGTACTTC. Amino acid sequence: CASTIVGGYEQYF.

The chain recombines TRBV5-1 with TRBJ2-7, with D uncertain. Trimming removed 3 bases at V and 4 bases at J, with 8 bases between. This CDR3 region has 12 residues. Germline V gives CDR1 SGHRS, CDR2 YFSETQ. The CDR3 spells CASSSSTYEQYF. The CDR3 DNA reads TGCGCCAGCAGCTCTTCAACATACGAGCAGTACTTC.

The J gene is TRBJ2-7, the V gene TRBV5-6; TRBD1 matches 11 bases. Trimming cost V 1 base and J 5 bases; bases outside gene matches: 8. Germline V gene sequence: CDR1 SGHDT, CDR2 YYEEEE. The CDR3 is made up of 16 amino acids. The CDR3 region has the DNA TGTGCCAGCAGCTTGACTCCCGGGACAGGGGGGAACGAGCAGTACTTC. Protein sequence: CASSLTPGTGGNEQYF.

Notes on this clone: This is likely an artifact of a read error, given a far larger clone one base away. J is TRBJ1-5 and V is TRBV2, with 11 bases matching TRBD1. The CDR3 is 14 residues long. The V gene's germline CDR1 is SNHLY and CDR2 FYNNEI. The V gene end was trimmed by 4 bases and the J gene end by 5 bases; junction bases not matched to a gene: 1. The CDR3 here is CASSGTGGHQPQHF. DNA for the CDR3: TGTGCCAGCAGTGGGACAGGGGGCCATCAGCCCCAGCATTTT.

The CDR3 DNA reads TGTGCCAGCAGCTTGGATCGGGGAGGCTACTATGGCTACACCTTC. It encodes CASSLDRGGYYGYTF. V and J are TRBV5-4 and TRBJ1-2; D call uncertain. The CDR3 contains 15 residues. Germline values: CDR1 SGHNT, CDR2 YYREEE (reference sequence). V lost 0 bases to trimming and J lost 3 bases, with 12 bases between them.

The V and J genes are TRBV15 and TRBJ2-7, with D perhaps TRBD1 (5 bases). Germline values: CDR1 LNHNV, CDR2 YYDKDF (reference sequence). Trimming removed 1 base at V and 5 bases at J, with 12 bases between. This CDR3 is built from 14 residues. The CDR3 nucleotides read TGTGCCACCAGCAGAGGTCAGGGAAGGGACGAGCAGTACTTC. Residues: CATSRGQGRDEQYF.

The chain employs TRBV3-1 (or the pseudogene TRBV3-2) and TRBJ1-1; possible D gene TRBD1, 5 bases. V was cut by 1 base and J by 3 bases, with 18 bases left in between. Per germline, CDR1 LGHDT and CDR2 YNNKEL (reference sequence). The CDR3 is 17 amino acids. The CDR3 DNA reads TGTGCCAGCAGCCAAGGCTCTCCGGGCAGGGCGGACACTGAAGCTTTCTTT. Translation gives CASSQGSPGRADTEAFF.

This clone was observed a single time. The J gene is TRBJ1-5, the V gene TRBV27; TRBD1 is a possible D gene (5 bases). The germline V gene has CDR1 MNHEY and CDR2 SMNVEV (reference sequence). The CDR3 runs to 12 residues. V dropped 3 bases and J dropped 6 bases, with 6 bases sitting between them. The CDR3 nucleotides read TGTGCCAGCAGTTTGGGGGGTCAGCCCCAGCATTTT. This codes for CASSLGGQPQHF.

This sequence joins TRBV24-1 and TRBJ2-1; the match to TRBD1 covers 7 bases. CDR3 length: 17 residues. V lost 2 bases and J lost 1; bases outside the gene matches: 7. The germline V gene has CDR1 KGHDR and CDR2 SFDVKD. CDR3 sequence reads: CATSDSTGLGSYNEQFF. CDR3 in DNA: TGTGCCACCAGTGATTCGACAGGGTTGGGGTCCTACAATGAGCAGTTCTTC.

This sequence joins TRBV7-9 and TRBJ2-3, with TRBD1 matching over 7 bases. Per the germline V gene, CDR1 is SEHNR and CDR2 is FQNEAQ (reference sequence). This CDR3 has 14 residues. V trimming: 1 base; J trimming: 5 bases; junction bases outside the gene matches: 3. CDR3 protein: CASSLEGQRDTQYF. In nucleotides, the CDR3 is TGTGCCAGCAGCTTAGAGGGACAGAGAGATACGCAGTATTTT.

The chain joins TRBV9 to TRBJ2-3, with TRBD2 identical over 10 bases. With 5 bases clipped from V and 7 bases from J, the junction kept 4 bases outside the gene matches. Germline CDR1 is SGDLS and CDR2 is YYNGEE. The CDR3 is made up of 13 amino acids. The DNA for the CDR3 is TGTGCCAGCAGTCGAGCGGGGGGGTATACGCAGTATTTT. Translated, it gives CASSRAGGYTQYF.

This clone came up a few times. This CDR3 is CASSFMSGNTIYF. CDR3 nucleotides: TGTGCCAGCAGTTTTATGTCTGGAAACACCATATATTTT. The chain recombines TRBV12-3 or TRBV12-4 with TRBJ1-3; D is uncertain. Trimming shortened V by 3 bases and J by 1 base, and 4 bases separated the two germline ends. The CDR3 consists of 13 residues.

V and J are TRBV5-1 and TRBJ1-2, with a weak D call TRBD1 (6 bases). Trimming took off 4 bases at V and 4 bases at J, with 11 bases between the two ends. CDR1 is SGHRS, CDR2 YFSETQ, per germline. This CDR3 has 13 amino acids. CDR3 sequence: CASSLGQSYGYTF. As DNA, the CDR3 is TGCGCCAGCAGCCTGGGACAAAGCTATGGCTACACCTTC. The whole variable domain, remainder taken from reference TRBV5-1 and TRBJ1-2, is KAGVTQTPRYLIKTRGQQVTLSCSPISGHRSVSWYQQTPGQGLQFLFEYFSETQRNKGNFPGRFSGRQFSNSRSEMNVSTLELGDSALYLCASSLGQSYGYTFGSGTRLTVV.

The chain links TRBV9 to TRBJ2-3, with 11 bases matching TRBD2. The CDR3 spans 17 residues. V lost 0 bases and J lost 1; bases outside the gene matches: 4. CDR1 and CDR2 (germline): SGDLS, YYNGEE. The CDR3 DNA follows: TGTGCCAGCAGCGTAGTAAAGACTAGCGGGGGCACAGATACGCAGTATTTT. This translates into CASSVVKTSGGTDTQYF.

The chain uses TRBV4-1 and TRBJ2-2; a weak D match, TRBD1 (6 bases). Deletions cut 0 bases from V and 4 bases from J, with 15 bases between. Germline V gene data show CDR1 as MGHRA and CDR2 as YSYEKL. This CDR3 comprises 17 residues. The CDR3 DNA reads TGCGCCAGCAGCCAAGACTTTGGGGGCCTCCCCACCGGGGAGCTGTTTTTT. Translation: CASSQDFGGLPTGELFF.

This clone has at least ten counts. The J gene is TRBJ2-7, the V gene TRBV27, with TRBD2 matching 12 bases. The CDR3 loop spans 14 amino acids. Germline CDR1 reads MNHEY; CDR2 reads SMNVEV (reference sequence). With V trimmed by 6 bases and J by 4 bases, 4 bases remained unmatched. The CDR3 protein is CASRVTSGSYEQYF. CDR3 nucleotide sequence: TGTGCCAGCAGAGTGACTAGCGGGAGTTACGAGCAGTACTTC.

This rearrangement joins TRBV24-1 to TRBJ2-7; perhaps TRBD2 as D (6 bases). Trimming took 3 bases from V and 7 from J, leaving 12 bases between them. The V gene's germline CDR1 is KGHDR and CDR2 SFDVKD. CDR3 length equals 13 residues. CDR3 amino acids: CATSDLRGREQYF. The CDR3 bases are TGTGCCACCAGTGATCTTAGAGGGAGGGAGCAGTACTTC.

Written as DNA, the CDR3 is TGTGCTAGTGGCACCGGGGCTAGCGGACTCTACAATGAGCAGTTCTTC. Translating it yields CASGTGASGLYNEQFF. The V gene is TRBV12-5, the J gene TRBJ2-1; TRBD2 matches 7 bases. This CDR3 is built from 16 residues. Germline trimming cut 6 bases from V and 3 bases from J; bases unmatched to any gene: 11. Germline CDR1 is LGHNT and CDR2 is FRNRAP.

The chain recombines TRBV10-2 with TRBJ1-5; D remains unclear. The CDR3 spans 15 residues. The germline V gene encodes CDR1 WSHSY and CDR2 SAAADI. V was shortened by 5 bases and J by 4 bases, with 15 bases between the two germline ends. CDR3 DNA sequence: TGCGCCAGCAGTCGACCGACTGAGGGTAATCAGCCCCAGCATTTT. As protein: CASSRPTEGNQPQHF.